This passage covers 32 T cell receptor beta chains from one sample sequenced in a study of Ad26.COV2.S vaccination and SARS-CoV-2 variants. Method: immunoSEQ multiplex PCR; TCRdb's copy keeps in-frame clones and lacks some. The sample yields almost 400,000 clones, approximately 89% seen once. As for treatment: around 19 received Ad26.COV2.S at low or high dose, single or two shots; about five received placebo; per-sample allocation not given. Following the first vaccine or placebo injection, samples were taken on day 63. Material: peripheral blood, obtained in a trial of Ad26.COV2.S vaccine versus placebo. The source of these receptors is a person aged 18-60 years who received the Ad26.COV2.S COVID-19 vaccine or a placebo.

The chain recombines TRBV7-2 with TRBJ2-5; 8 nucleotides line up with TRBD2. With 5 bases clipped from V and 2 bases from J, the junction kept 10 bases outside the gene matches. The CDR3 sequence is 16 residues long. CDR1 and CDR2 from the germline V gene are SGHTA and FQGNSA. CDR3: CASSLRLATVQETQYF. Here the CDR3 DNA reads TGTGCCAGCAGCCTAAGACTAGCGACAGTTCAAGAGACCCAGTACTTC.

The chain uses TRBV28 and TRBJ1-3; D call uncertain. Germline V gives CDR1 MDHEN, CDR2 SYDVKM. Trimming took 6 bases from V and 6 from J, leaving 12 bases between them. This CDR3 region has 13 residues. In DNA, the CDR3 is TGTGCCAGCAGCCGGGAACCTCAAAACACCATATATTTT. Protein product: CASSREPQNTIYF.

The chain couples TRBV9 to TRBJ2-1, with 11 bases identical to TRBD2. J gave up 5 bases and V 0 bases, and 7 bases lay outside the gene matches. Germline CDR1 and CDR2: SGDLS and YYNGEE. The CDR3 consists of 17 residues. The CDR3 region is CASSVAILAGGDNEQFF. CDR3 coding DNA: TGTGCCAGCAGCGTAGCTATCCTAGCGGGAGGCGACAATGAGCAGTTCTTC.

The J gene is TRBJ2-1, the V gene TRBV6-2 or TRBV6-3; the D gene is possibly TRBD2 (6 bases). This CDR3 has 16 residues. V was pared by 5 bases and J by 0 bases, with 14 bases between. Germline CDR1 is MNHEY and CDR2 is SVGEGT. CDR3 coding DNA: TGTGCCAGCAGTGCCCCGGGACTCAGCTCCTACAATGAGCAGTTCTTC. Translating gives CASSAPGLSSYNEQFF.

CDR3 region: CAWTSKQGVNYGYTF. For the CDR3, the DNA is TGTGCCTGGACGAGCAAGCAGGGGGTGAACTATGGCTACACCTTC. The chain joins TRBV30 to TRBJ1-2; TRBD1 matches 7 bases. CDR3 length: 15 residues. The V and J ends lost 4 bases and 2 bases, in that order; junction bases with no gene match: 10. Germline-derived CDR1 and CDR2 are GTSNPN and SVGIG (reference sequence). The full variable domain, in which reference TRBV30 and TRBJ1-2 provide the parts outside the CDR3, is SQTIHQWPATLVQPVGSPLSLECTVEGTSNPNLYWYRQAAGRGLQLLFYSVGIGQISSEVPQNLSASRPQDRQFILSSKKLLLSDSGFYLCAWTSKQGVNYGYTFGSGTRLTVV.

This clone has a single count. The rearrangement links TRBV18 to TRBJ2-2, with D possibly matching TRBD1 (5 bases). This CDR3 contains 17 residues. Trimming shortened V by 3 bases and J by 2 bases, and 16 bases separated the two germline ends. From germline, CDR1 is KGHSH and CDR2 LQKENI. The CDR3 is CASSPLGQGSNTGELFF. The CDR3 nucleotides are TGTGCCAGCTCACCCCTGGGGCAGGGCTCCAACACCGGGGAGCTGTTTTTT.

This clone appeared a single time. V is TRBV27 and J is TRBJ2-7; TRBD2 might be the D (5 bases). The CDR3 is 13 residues long. Deletions cut 2 bases from V and 5 bases from J, with 10 bases between. CDR1 and CDR2 (germline): MNHEY, SMNVEV (reference sequence). For the CDR3, the DNA is TGTGCCAGCAGTTTAGGCGGACTCGACGAGCAGTACTTC. It translates to CASSLGGLDEQYF.

The V gene is TRBV3-1 (or the pseudogene TRBV3-2), the J gene TRBJ2-1; 7 nucleotides align to TRBD2. Germline V gene sequence: CDR1 LGHDT, CDR2 YNNKEL (reference sequence). V dropped 4 bases and J dropped 0; count of bases not matched to a gene: 6. There are 16 residues in the CDR3. The CDR3: CASSRGRGSSYNEQFF. The CDR3 DNA sequence: TGTGCCAGCAGCCGGGGGAGGGGAAGCTCCTACAATGAGCAGTTCTTC.

The chain combines TRBV28 with TRBJ1-6; no reliable D call. The CDR3 spans 18 residues. V was clipped by 3 bases and J by 8 bases, with 23 bases between them. Germline V gene lookup returns CDR1 MDHEN and CDR2 SYDVKM. Here the CDR3 reads CASSLELAGNPPDSPLHF. DNA of the CDR3: TGTGCCAGCAGTTTGGAGTTAGCCGGGAACCCCCCGGATTCACCCCTCCACTTT.

The DNA of the CDR3 is TGTGCCAGCAGTTCCGGGTTGGGGGGGGAGCAGTTCTTC. It encodes CASSSGLGGEQFF. The rearrangement links TRBV6-5 to TRBJ2-1, with 7 bases lining up with TRBD2. V shed 4 bases and J 10 bases; nucleotides not matched to a gene: 7. This CDR3 is built from 13 residues. CDR1 MNHEY and CDR2 SVGAGI come from the germline V gene.

V and J are TRBV7-2 and TRBJ1-2; the D gene is possibly TRBD1 (5 bases). Trimming took 5 bases from V and 5 from J, leaving 21 bases between them. CDR1 is SGHTA, CDR2 FQGNSA, per germline. The CDR3 is 16 residues long. CDR3 nucleotide sequence: TGTGCCAGCAGCCAGCGACAGCCTCGACTCTCATATGGCTACACCTTC. It codes for CASSQRQPRLSYGYTF.

This CDR3 is CASSYIRAYEQYF. Here the CDR3 DNA reads TGTGCCAGCAGTTATATTCGGGCCTACGAGCAGTACTTC. The chain uses TRBV6-2 or TRBV6-3 and TRBJ2-7; D gene unclear. The germline gives CDR1 MNHEY, CDR2 SVGEGT. Trimming took 3 bases from V and 2 from J, leaving 8 bases between them. This CDR3 contains 13 residues.

CDR3 in amino acids: CASSAPGYEQFF. DNA of the CDR3: TGTGCCAGCAGTGCCCCGGGTTATGAGCAGTTCTTC. The rearrangement joins TRBV28 to TRBJ2-1, with D unresolved. Germline loops: CDR1 MDHEN, CDR2 SYDVKM. V was cut by 5 bases and J by 8 bases, with 10 bases left in between. The CDR3 runs 12 residues. Supplemented by reference TRBV28 and TRBJ2-1, the full variable domain reads DVKVTQSSRYLVKRTGEKVFLECVQDMDHENMFWYRQDPGLGLRLIYFSYDVKMKEKGDIPEGYSVSREKKERFSLILESASTNQTSMYLCASSAPGYEQFFGPGTRLTVL.

The rearrangement links TRBV5-6 to TRBJ1-2, with D tentatively TRBD1 (6 bases). CDR1 and CDR2 from the germline V gene are SGHDT and YYEEEE. This CDR3 region has 15 residues. The V end lost 3 bases, the J end lost 5 bases, and 17 bases lay between the germline ends. The CDR3 nucleotides read TGTGCCAGCAGCTCCGTCGGAGGGGGGAGGTATGGCTACACCTTC. Protein: CASSSVGGGRYGYTF.

The chain recombines TRBV7-9 with TRBJ1-1; unclear D gene. V was cut by 1 base and J by 1 base, with 7 bases left in between. The germline V gene encodes CDR1 SEHNR and CDR2 FQNEAQ (reference sequence). This CDR3 has 14 residues. The CDR3 DNA follows: TGTGCCAGCAGCTTAGTTACTGGGAACACTGAAGCTTTCTTT. This gives the protein CASSLVTGNTEAFF.

This chain joins TRBV7-9 and TRBJ2-6, with a possible D match to TRBD1 (6 bases). This CDR3 has 16 amino acids. The V and J ends lost 5 bases and 1 base respectively, with 12 bases between them. Germline lookup yields CDR1 SEHNR and CDR2 FQNEAQ (reference sequence). The CDR3 region is CASSPTTGSGANVLTF. For the CDR3, the DNA is TGTGCCAGCAGCCCTACGACAGGATCTGGGGCCAACGTCCTGACTTTC.

V and J are TRBV2 and TRBJ2-1; 7 bases are a match to TRBD2. In germline, CDR1 is SNHLY, CDR2 FYNNEI. V lost 10 bases, J lost 5 bases, and 14 bases stayed unmatched. The CDR3 is 15 amino acids. The CDR3 bases are TGTGCCACCTCCTCATCAACTAGCGCCAACAATGAGCAGTTCTTC. Translation: CATSSSTSANNEQFF.

Here the CDR3 DNA reads TGTGCCAGCAATTCGTGGGGCTTCTCCTACGAGCAGTACTTC. This encodes CASNSWGFSYEQYF. The rearrangement links TRBV28 to TRBJ2-7, with D perhaps matching TRBD1 (5 bases). CDR1 and CDR2 (germline): MDHEN, SYDVKM. The V end was cut by 7 bases, the J end by 0 bases, with 13 bases between. CDR3 length equals 14 residues.

In this sample, this clone turned up a few times. The V call is TRBV7-9, the J call TRBJ1-2; 7 nucleotides match TRBD1. After removal of 3 bases from V and 5 bases from J, the junction contained 9 bases not matched to a gene. Germline-derived CDR1 and CDR2 are SEHNR and FQNEAQ (reference sequence). The CDR3 sequence is 15 residues long. CDR3 residues: CASSFPGQSRYGYTF. The CDR3 DNA sequence: TGTGCCAGCAGCTTTCCGGGACAGTCTCGATATGGCTACACCTTC.

The count of this clone is one. The chain is built from TRBV18 and TRBJ1-1; 9 positions match TRBD1. Per the germline V gene, CDR1 is KGHSH and CDR2 is LQKENI. V lost 3 bases and J lost 5; bases outside the gene matches: 7. The CDR3 length is 15 residues. The CDR3 reads CASSPTGGLYTEAFF. The CDR3 DNA is TGTGCCAGCTCACCTACAGGGGGCTTGTATACTGAAGCTTTCTTT.

V usage is TRBV19 and J usage is TRBJ2-7; either TRBD1 or TRBD2 may supply D (5 bases each). CDR1 is LNHDA and CDR2 is SQIVND in the germline V gene (reference sequence). V was clipped by 5 bases and J by 7 bases, with 9 bases between them. The CDR3 is 11 residues long. The chain's CDR3 is CASSGGREQYF. Here the CDR3 DNA reads TGTGCCAGTAGTGGGGGTCGGGAGCAGTACTTC. Using reference TRBV19 and TRBJ2-7 for the parts outside the CDR3, the full variable domain is DGGITQSPKYLFRKEGQNVTLSCEQNLNHDAMYWYRQDPGQGLRLIYYSQIVNDFQKGDIAEGYSVSREKKESFPLTVTSAQKNPTAFYLCASSGGREQYFGPGTRLTVT.

This clone came up a few times. V is TRBV7-9 and J is TRBJ2-4; D remains ambiguous. V dropped 3 bases and J dropped 6 bases, with 6 bases sitting between them. The germline gives CDR1 SEHNR, CDR2 FQNEAQ (reference sequence). The CDR3 loop spans 12 amino acids. CDR3 nucleotide sequence: TGTGCCAGCAGCTTCCAGTCAAACATTCAGTACTTC. Encoded protein: CASSFQSNIQYF.

This clone was seen a handful of times. The gene calls are TRBV2 and TRBJ2-5; unclear D gene. The germline CDR1 and CDR2 sequences are SNHLY and FYNNEI. The germline V and J ends were trimmed by 0 bases and 2 bases, with 10 bases remaining between them. The CDR3 covers 15 residues. This chain's CDR3 is CASSEANTRQETQYF. In DNA, the CDR3 is TGTGCCAGCAGTGAAGCGAACACCCGACAAGAGACCCAGTACTTC.

The gene calls are TRBV10-2 and TRBJ1-2, with D tentatively TRBD1 (5 bases). Per germline, CDR1 WSHSY and CDR2 SAAADI. CDR3 length: 15 residues. The V end lost 2 bases, the J end lost 7 bases, and 17 bases lay between the germline ends. The CDR3: CASSESQGRARGYTF. In DNA, the CDR3 is TGCGCCAGCAGTGAGAGTCAGGGCAGAGCCCGTGGCTACACCTTC.

The CDR3 DNA sequence: TGTGCCAGTAGTGAACAGGGGATTGTGCATCAGCCCCAGCATTTT. Translated, it gives CASSEQGIVHQPQHF. This chain joins TRBV19 and TRBJ1-5, with 7 nucleotides matching TRBD1. Trimming cost V 5 bases and J 5 bases; bases outside gene matches: 9. The CDR3 runs to 15 residues. Germline V gives CDR1 LNHDA, CDR2 SQIVND (reference sequence). The full variable domain, in which reference TRBV19 and TRBJ1-5 provide the parts outside the CDR3, is DGGITQSPKYLFRKEGQNVTLSCEQNLNHDAMYWYRQDPGQGLRLIYYSQIVNDFQKGDIAEGYSVSREKKESFPLTVTSAQKNPTAFYLCASSEQGIVHQPQHFGDGTRLSIL.

CDR3 loop: CAWTVSSGNTIYF. In DNA form, the CDR3 reads TGTGCCTGGACGGTTAGCTCTGGAAACACCATATATTTT. This chain joins TRBV30 and TRBJ1-3; D unclear. This CDR3 region has 13 residues. Between the trimmed V and J ends, which lost 4 bases and 0 bases, there was a span of 7 bases. CDR1 and CDR2 from the germline V gene are GTSNPN and SVGIG (reference sequence). The variable domain in full, completed from reference TRBV30 and TRBJ1-3, reads SQTIHQWPATLVQPVGSPLSLECTVEGTSNPNLYWYRQAAGRGLQLLFYSVGIGQISSEVPQNLSASRPQDRQFILSSKKLLLSDSGFYLCAWTVSSGNTIYFGEGSWLTVV.

The J gene is TRBJ2-7, the V gene TRBV5-4; D unclear. V lost 0 bases to trimming and J lost 3 bases, with 13 bases between them. CDR3 size: 15 residues. Germline V CDR1 and CDR2: SGHNT, YYREEE (reference sequence). The CDR3 DNA follows: TGTGCCAGCAGCTTGGGGGTAGGCCCCAACTACGAGCAGTACTTC. As protein: CASSLGVGPNYEQYF.

This chain uses TRBV19 with TRBJ1-2, with D possibly being TRBD1 (6 bases). Germline V gives CDR1 LNHDA, CDR2 SQIVND (reference sequence). The CDR3 is 16 amino acids. The ends were cut back, 3 bases at V and 3 bases at J, with 17 bases in the middle. Here the CDR3 reads CASSIIFGGHDYGYTF. Here the CDR3 DNA reads TGTGCCAGTAGTATTATTTTCGGGGGGCACGACTATGGCTACACCTTC.

The genes are TRBV28 and TRBJ1-2, with D hard to call. The germline V gene encodes CDR1 MDHEN and CDR2 SYDVKM. This CDR3 has 12 amino acids. V was cut by 4 bases and J by 4 bases, with 7 bases left in between. Written as DNA, the CDR3 is TGTGCCAGCAGTTCAAGTAGCTATGGCTACACCTTC. Encoded protein: CASSSSSYGYTF.

This clone was seen only once. The chain is built from TRBV28 and TRBJ1-2, with D uncertain. Trimming pared 1 base from V and 7 bases from J, leaving 7 bases between. The CDR3 is made up of 12 amino acids. Germline CDR1 MDHEN, CDR2 SYDVKM. Here the CDR3 DNA reads TGTGCCAGCAGTTTATTAAGAGCTGGCTACACCTTC. Encoded protein: CASSLLRAGYTF.

V is TRBV5-6 and J is TRBJ2-1; D is uncertain. The V end lost 1 base, the J end lost 10 bases, and 6 bases lay between the germline ends. Germline V gene data show CDR1 as SGHDT and CDR2 as YYEEEE. The CDR3 has 11 residues. In DNA form, the CDR3 reads TGTGCCAGCAGCTTGATCCGGGAGCAGTTCTTC. Amino acid sequence: CASSLIREQFF.

V gene TRBV5-6 combines with J gene TRBJ2-3; D is possibly TRBD1 or TRBD2 (5 bases each). The ends were cut back, 2 bases at V and 3 bases at J, with 10 bases in the middle. Germline V gene lookup returns CDR1 SGHDT and CDR2 YYEEEE. The CDR3 runs 14 residues. The CDR3 bases are TGTGCCAGCAGCTTTCGGGGCGGAACAGATACGCAGTATTTT. It specifies CASSFRGGTDTQYF.